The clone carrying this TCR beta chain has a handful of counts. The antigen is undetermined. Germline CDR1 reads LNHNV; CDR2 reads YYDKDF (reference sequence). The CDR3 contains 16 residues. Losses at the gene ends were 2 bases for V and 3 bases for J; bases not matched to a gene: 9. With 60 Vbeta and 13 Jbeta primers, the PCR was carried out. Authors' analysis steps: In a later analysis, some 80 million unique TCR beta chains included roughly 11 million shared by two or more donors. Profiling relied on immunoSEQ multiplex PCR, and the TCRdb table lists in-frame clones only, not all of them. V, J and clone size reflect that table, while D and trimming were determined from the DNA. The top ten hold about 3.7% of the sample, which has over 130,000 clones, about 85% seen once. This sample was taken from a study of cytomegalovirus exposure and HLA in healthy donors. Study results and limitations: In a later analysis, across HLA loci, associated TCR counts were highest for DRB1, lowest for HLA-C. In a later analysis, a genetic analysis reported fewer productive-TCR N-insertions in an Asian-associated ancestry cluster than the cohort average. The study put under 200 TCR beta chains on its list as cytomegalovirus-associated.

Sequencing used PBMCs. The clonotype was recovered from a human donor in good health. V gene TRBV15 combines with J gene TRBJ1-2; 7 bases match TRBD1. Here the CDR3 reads CATSRTRGEVDYGYTF. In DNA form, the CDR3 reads TGTGCCACCAGCAGAACCAGGGGGGAGGTAGACTATGGCTACACCTTC.